This T cell receptor beta chain emerged from a study of OX40 agonist ivuxolimab in advanced cancers. About the research overall: Participants averaged around 60 years of age (range about 23 to 80) and were around 83% male. Three patients, one with hepatocellular carcinoma and two with cutaneous melanoma, achieved partial responses.

Here immunoSEQ multiplex PCR was the method, and the copy in TCRdb shows in-frame clones only, minus some. Here the sample spans around 58,000 clones, 80% to 90% being singletons. The CDR3 extends over 16 amino acids. V lost 4 bases to trimming and J lost 3 bases; unmatched junction nucleotides: 11. From germline, CDR1 is MGHRA and CDR2 YSYEKL. Sequences were derived from CD4+ or CD8+ T cells sorted from blood, sampled in a trial of the OX40 agonist ivuxolimab. The receptor comes from an adult with an advanced solid tumor such as melanoma, head and neck, liver or kidney cancer. This chain joins TRBV4-1 and TRBJ2-7; 8 bases are shared with TRBD2. The CDR3, as DNA: TGCGCCAGCAGCCCGGCCCCACTAGCGGTAAGCTACGAGCAGTACTTC. This sequence encodes CASSPAPLAVSYEQYF.